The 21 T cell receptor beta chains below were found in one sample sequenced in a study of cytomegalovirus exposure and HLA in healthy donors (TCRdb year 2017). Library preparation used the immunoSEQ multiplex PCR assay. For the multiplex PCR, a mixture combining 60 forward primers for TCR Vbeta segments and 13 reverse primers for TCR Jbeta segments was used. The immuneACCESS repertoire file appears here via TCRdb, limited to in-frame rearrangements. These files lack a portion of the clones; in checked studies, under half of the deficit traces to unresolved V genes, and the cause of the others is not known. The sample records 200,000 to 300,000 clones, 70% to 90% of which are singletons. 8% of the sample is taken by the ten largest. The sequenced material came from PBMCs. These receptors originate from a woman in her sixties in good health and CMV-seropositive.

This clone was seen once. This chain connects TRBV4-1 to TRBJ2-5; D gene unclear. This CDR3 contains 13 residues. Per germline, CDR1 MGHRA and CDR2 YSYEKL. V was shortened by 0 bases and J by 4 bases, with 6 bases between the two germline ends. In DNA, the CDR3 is TGCGCCAGCAGCCAAGATACACGAGAGACCCAGTACTTC. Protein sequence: CASSQDTRETQYF.

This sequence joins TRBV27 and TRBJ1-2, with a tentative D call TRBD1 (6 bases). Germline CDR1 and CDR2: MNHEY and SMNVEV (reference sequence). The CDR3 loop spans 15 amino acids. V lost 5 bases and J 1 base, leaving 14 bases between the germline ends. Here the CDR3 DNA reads TGTGCCAGCAGTCTCACAGGGTCAGTTAACTATGGCTACACCTTC. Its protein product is CASSLTGSVNYGYTF.

The CDR3 DNA is TGTTCCTTCTGGAGGGAGACTAATGAAAAACTGTTTTTT. Its protein is CSFWRETNEKLFF. The chain links TRBV7-9 to TRBJ1-4; D remains unclear. Germline loops: CDR1 SEHNR, CDR2 FQNEAQ (reference sequence). This CDR3 spans 13 amino acids.

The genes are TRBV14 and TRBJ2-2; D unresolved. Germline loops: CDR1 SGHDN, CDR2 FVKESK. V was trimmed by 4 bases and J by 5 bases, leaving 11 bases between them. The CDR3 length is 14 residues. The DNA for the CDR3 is TGTGCCAGCAGCCCCGGTCTATCGACCGGGGAGCTGTTTTTT. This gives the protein CASSPGLSTGELFF. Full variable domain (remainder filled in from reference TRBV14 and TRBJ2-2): EAGVTQFPSHSVIEKGQTVTLRCDPISGHDNLYWYRRVMGKEIKFLLHFVKESKQDESGMPNNRFLAERTGGTYSTLKVQPAELEDSGVYFCASSPGLSTGELFFGEGSRLTVL.

The CDR3 bases are TGTGCCAGTAGTAGTCGATCCGAGGTTAGGAACTATGGCTACACCTTC. Its translation is CASSSRSEVRNYGYTF. The chain couples TRBV19 to TRBJ1-2; unclear D gene. Trimming left V 4 bases short and J 2 bases short, with 17 bases between. This CDR3 has 16 amino acids. The V gene's germline CDR1 is LNHDA and CDR2 SQIVND (reference sequence).

CDR3 sequence: CASSQDDGRGDIQYF. The CDR3 DNA reads as TGTGCCAGCAGCCAAGATGACGGGAGGGGCGACATTCAGTACTTC. The rearrangement uses TRBV4-2 and TRBJ2-4; 8 nucleotides agree with TRBD2. The CDR3 is made up of 15 amino acids. The J segment lost 8 bases and the V segment lost 0 bases, leaving 6 bases of the junction unmatched. Germline-derived CDR1 and CDR2 are LGHNA and YNFKEQ.

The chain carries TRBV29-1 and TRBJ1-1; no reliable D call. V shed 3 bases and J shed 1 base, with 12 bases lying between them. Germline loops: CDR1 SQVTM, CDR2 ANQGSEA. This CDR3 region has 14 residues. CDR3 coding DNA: TGCAGCGTTGAGAGGAGGGTTGCGAACACTGAAGCTTTCTTT. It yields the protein CSVERRVANTEAFF.

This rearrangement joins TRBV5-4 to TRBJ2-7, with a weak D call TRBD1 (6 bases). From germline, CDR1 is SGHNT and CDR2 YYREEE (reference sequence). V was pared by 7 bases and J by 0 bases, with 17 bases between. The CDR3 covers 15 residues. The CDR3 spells CASRQDDLSSYEQYF. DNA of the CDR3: TGTGCCAGCCGACAGGATGACTTAAGCTCCTACGAGCAGTACTTC.

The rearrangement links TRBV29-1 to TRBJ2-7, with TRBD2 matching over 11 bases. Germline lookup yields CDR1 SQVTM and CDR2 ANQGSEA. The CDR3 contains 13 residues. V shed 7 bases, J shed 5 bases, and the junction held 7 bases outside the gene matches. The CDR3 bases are TGCAGCGCCCAGACTAGCGGGACTGACGAGCAGTACTTC. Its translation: CSAQTSGTDEQYF.

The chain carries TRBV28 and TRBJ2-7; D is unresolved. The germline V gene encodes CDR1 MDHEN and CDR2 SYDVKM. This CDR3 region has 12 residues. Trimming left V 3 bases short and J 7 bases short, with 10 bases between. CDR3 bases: TGTGCCAGCAGTTTGAGCTCGGTAGAGCAGTACTTC. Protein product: CASSLSSVEQYF.

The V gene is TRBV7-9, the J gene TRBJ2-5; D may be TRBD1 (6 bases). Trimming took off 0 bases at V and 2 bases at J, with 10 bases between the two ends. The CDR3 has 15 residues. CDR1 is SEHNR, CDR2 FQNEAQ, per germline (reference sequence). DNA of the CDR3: TGTGCCAGCAGCTTAGCGGGGGCGCGGCAAGAGACCCAGTACTTC. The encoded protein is CASSLAGARQETQYF.

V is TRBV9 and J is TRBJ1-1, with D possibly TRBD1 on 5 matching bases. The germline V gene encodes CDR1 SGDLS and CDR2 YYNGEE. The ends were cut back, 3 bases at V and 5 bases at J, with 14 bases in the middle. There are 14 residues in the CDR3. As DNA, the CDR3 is TGTGCCAGCAGCGACCCCTATCGGGGGACTGAAGCTTTCTTT. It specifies CASSDPYRGTEAFF.

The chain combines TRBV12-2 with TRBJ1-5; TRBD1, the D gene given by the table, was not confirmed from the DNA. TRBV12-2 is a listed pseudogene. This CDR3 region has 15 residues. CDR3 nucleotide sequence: TGTGCAAGTCGCTTAGCGGGACAGAACGGCCAGCCCCAGCATTTT. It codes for CASRLAGQNGQPQHF.

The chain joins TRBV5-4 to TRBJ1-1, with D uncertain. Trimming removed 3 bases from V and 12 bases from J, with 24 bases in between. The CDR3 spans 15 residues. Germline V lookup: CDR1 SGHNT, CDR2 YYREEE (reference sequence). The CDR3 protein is CASSSSTNSGWRSFF. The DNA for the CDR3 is TGTGCCAGCAGCTCTTCAACTAACAGTGGATGGAGGTCTTTCTTT.

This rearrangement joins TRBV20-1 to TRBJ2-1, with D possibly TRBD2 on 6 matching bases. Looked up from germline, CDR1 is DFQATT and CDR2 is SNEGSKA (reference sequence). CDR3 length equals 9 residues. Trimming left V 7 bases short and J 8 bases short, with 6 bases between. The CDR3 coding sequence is TGCAGTGGCGGGGATGAGCAGTTCTTC. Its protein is CSGGDEQFF.

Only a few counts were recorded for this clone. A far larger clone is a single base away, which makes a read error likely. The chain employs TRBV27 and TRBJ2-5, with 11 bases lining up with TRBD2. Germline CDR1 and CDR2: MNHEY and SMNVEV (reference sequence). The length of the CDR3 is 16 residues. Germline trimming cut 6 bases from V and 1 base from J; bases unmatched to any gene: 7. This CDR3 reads CASSPRTSGFQETQYF. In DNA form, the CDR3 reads TGTGCCAGCAGCCCCCGGACTAGCGGGTTCCAAGAGACCCAGTACTTC.

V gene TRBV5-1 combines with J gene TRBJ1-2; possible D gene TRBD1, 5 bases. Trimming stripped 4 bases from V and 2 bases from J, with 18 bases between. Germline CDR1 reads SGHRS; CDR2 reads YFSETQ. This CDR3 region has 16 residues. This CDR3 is CASSGGAADLNYGYTF. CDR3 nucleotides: TGCGCCAGCAGCGGAGGGGCGGCAGACCTCAACTATGGCTACACCTTC.

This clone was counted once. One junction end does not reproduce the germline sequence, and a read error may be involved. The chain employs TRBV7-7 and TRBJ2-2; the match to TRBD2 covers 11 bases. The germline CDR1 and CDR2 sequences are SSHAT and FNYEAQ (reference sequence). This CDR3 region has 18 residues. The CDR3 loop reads CASSPGAGTSGNTGELFF. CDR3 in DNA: TGTGCTAGCAGCCCCGGGGCGGGGACTAGCGGGAACACCGGGGAGCTGTTTTTT.

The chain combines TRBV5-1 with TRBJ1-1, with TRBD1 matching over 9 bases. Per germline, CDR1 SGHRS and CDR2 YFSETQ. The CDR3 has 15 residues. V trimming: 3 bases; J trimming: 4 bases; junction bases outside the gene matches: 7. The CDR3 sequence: CASSSRQGGTTEAFF. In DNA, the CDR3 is TGCGCCAGCAGCTCAAGACAGGGGGGAACCACTGAAGCTTTCTTT. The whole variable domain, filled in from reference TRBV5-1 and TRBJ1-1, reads KAGVTQTPRYLIKTRGQQVTLSCSPISGHRSVSWYQQTPGQGLQFLFEYFSETQRNKGNFPGRFSGRQFSNSRSEMNVSTLELGDSALYLCASSSRQGGTTEAFFGQGTRLTVV.

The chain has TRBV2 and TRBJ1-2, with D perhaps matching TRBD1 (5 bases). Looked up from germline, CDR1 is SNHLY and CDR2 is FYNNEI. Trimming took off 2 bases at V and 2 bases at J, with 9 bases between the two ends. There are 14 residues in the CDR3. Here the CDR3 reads CASSETGVNYGYTF. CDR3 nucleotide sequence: TGTGCCAGCAGTGAAACAGGAGTCAACTATGGCTACACCTTC.

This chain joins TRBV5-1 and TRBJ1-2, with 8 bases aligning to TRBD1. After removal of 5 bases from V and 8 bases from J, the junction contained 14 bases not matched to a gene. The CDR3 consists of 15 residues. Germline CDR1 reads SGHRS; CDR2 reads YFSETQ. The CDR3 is CASSKPDRELYGYTF. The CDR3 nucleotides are TGCGCCAGCAGTAAACCGGACAGGGAATTGTACGGCTACACCTTC.